The 8 T cell receptor beta chains reported below all come from one sample, sequenced in a study of control samples from healthy donors and cancer patients. TCRdb's table, derived via immunoSEQ multiplex PCR, lists solely in-frame clones and lacks some. The sample has approximately 170,000 clones, 90% to 95% seen once; the top ten hold about 1.6%. The source material was blood. These receptors were collected from a woman under 40 in good health.

For the CDR3, the DNA is TGTGCCAGTACTAACTTACCGAACACCGGGGAGCTGTTTTTT. This sequence encodes CASTNLPNTGELFF. The V gene is TRBV19, the J gene TRBJ2-2; D unresolved. Trimming took off 7 bases at V and 0 bases at J, with 9 bases between the two ends. This CDR3 spans 14 amino acids. The V gene's germline CDR1 is LNHDA and CDR2 SQIVND (reference sequence).

The genes are TRBV14 and TRBJ1-2; 7 nucleotides match TRBD1. Germline CDR1 is SGHDN and CDR2 is FVKESK. Trimming at V came to 5 bases and at J to 7 bases, leaving 7 bases not matched to a gene. The CDR3 spans 13 residues. CDR3 DNA sequence: TGTGCCAGCAGCTGGGGACAGTCGGGTGGCTACACCTTC. This translates into CASSWGQSGGYTF. Using reference TRBV14 and TRBJ1-2 for the parts outside the CDR3, the full variable domain is EAGVTQFPSHSVIEKGQTVTLRCDPISGHDNLYWYRRVMGKEIKFLLHFVKESKQDESGMPNNRFLAERTGGTYSTLKVQPAELEDSGVYFCASSWGQSGGYTFGSGTRLTVV.

The rearrangement uses TRBV2 and TRBJ1-5; 8 positions match TRBD1. After removal of 6 bases from V and 4 bases from J, the junction contained 8 bases not matched to a gene. The CDR3 is made up of 15 amino acids. The germline V gene encodes CDR1 SNHLY and CDR2 FYNNEI. CDR3 DNA sequence: TGTGCCAGCAGAGAAACAGGGGGTAGGAATCAGCCCCAGCATTTT. This encodes CASRETGGRNQPQHF.

The chain links TRBV12-3 or TRBV12-4 to TRBJ2-1; no firm D call. The V end was cut by 8 bases, the J end by 4 bases, with 3 bases between. The CDR3 has 10 residues. CDR3 amino acids: CASGYNEQFF. The CDR3 nucleotides are TGTGCCAGCGGGTACAATGAGCAGTTCTTC.

The rearrangement joins TRBV3-1 (or the pseudogene TRBV3-2) to TRBJ2-1; the match to TRBD2 covers 13 bases. The CDR3 consists of 14 residues. CDR1 LGHDT and CDR2 YNNKEL come from the germline V gene (reference sequence). The V gene end was trimmed by 4 bases and the J gene end by 7 bases; junction bases not matched to a gene: 1. The CDR3 loop reads CASSPGLAGNEQFF. CDR3 coding DNA: TGTGCCAGCAGCCCGGGACTAGCGGGGAATGAGCAGTTCTTC.

This clone showed up just a few times. The rearrangement links TRBV2 to TRBJ2-3, with 7 bases lining up with TRBD2. With 4 bases clipped from V and 6 bases from J, the junction kept 7 bases outside the gene matches. This CDR3 is built from 14 residues. The germline CDR1 and CDR2 sequences are SNHLY and FYNNEI. The CDR3 region has the DNA TGTGCCAGCAGTGTGGCGGGAGCCAGTGATACGCAGTATTTT. As protein: CASSVAGASDTQYF.

This chain links TRBV6-2 or TRBV6-3 with TRBJ2-7, with unresolved D. The CDR3 length is 14 residues. The germline gives CDR1 MNHEY, CDR2 SVGEGT. The V end was cut by 3 bases, the J end by 1 base, with 10 bases between. The CDR3 bases are TGTGCCAGCAGTTATGGAATAGAATCCTACGAGCAGTACTTC. The encoded protein is CASSYGIESYEQYF.

V is TRBV5-8 and J is TRBJ1-3; D might be TRBD1 (6 bases). The CDR3 contains 14 residues. Trimming took 5 bases from V and 1 from J, leaving 10 bases between them. CDR1 is SGHTS, CDR2 YDEGEE, per germline. This CDR3 is CASRPRGSGNTIYF. CDR3 bases: TGTGCCAGCAGGCCCAGGGGATCTGGAAACACCATATATTTT.